This T cell receptor beta chain was identified during a study of cytomegalovirus exposure and HLA in healthy donors. For the study at large: There were about 86 million unique TCRs (from HLA-typed donors) in an early data release.

On this clone itself: Its antigen is unidentified.

Study-wide results and caveats: Accurate HLA-A and HLA-B prediction from TCR beta sequences was reported for most subjects. According to an earlier analysis, most TCR beta V segments yielded productive rearrangements about 90% or about 30% of the time. Later analysis associated a missense DCLRE1C variant with TCR beta V- and J-gene trimming.

V lost 4 bases and J lost 4; bases outside the gene matches: 10. Germline CDR1 is SGHTA and CDR2 is FQGNSA. This CDR3 comprises 15 residues. The PCR contained 60 Vbeta and 13 Jbeta primers. The table came from immunoSEQ multiplex PCR; TCRdb's copy has only in-frame clones and leaves some out. The profile covers 160,000 or so clones, with roughly 80% appearing a single time and 7% to 9.5% taken by the ten largest. The clonotype originates from a male donor in good health and CMV-seropositive. J is TRBJ2-7 and V is TRBV7-2, with 7 bases lining up with TRBD1. The specimen was PBMCs. CDR3 coding DNA: TGTGCCAGCAGCTCGAGGGACAGTGGAGCTTACGAGCAGTACTTC. This sequence encodes CASSSRDSGAYEQYF.